These 4 T cell receptor beta chains came from one sample sequenced in a study of OX40 agonist ivuxolimab in advanced cancers. Here immunoSEQ multiplex PCR was the method, and the copy in TCRdb shows in-frame clones only, minus some. This repertoire shows about 10,000 clones, just over 75% found once; its top ten account for around 28%. The specimen comprised CD4+ or CD8+ T cells sorted from blood, sampled in a trial of the OX40 agonist ivuxolimab. These receptors all stem from an adult with an advanced solid tumor such as melanoma, head and neck, liver or kidney cancer.

The J gene is TRBJ1-2, the V gene TRBV6-5, with 7 bases aligning to TRBD1. The CDR3 runs to 16 residues. The trim removed 0 bases at V and 0 bases at J, leaving 4 bases unmatched. The germline V gene has CDR1 MNHEY and CDR2 SVGAGI. The CDR3 coding sequence is TGTGCCAGCAGTTACTCTTGGACAGGCGCTAACTATGGCTACACCTTC. Its protein product is CASSYSWTGANYGYTF.

The chain couples TRBV10-2 to TRBJ2-7; 8 positions agree with TRBD2. V lost 5 bases, J lost 3 bases, and 9 bases stayed unmatched. The CDR3 contains 15 residues. From germline, CDR1 is WSHSY and CDR2 SAAADI. CDR3 DNA: TGCGCCAGCAGTCCCCCTGGAGCGGGAGTCTACGAGCAGTACTTC. Its protein product is CASSPPGAGVYEQYF.

As to this clone: A far larger clone is a single base away, which makes a read error likely. Other DNA sequences in this sample translate to the same CDR3. This chain links TRBV4-1 with TRBJ2-7; 8 bases map to TRBD2. Germline values: CDR1 MGHRA, CDR2 YSYEKL. The CDR3 is made up of 15 amino acids. Trimming removed 0 bases from V and 6 bases from J; junction bases left unmatched: 7. The DNA for the CDR3 is TGCGCCAGCAGCCAAGATCTCCGGGGGGGTGCCGAGCAGTACTTC. It yields the protein CASSQDLRGGAEQYF.

The J gene is TRBJ2-7, the V gene TRBV7-2; 7 nucleotides agree with TRBD2. There are 15 residues in the CDR3. V was pared by 1 base and J by 7 bases, with 10 bases of the junction left unmatched. In germline, CDR1 is SGHTA, CDR2 FQGNSA. CDR3 DNA: TGTGCCAGCAGCTTAGGTCCCCGGGGGGAGGGGGAGCAGTACTTC. Translation gives CASSLGPRGEGEQYF.